This is a list of T cell receptor beta chains from one sample in a study of T cell responses to AZD1222 COVID-19 vaccine. Sequenced by immunoSEQ multiplex PCR; TCRdb stores in-frame clones only, minus some. The data contain roughly 89,000 clones, roughly 90% of them singletons. Source: peripheral blood, taken on day 0 of MenACWY control vaccination. Every receptor here comes from an adult in good health. CDR3s include the opening cysteine and the closing phenylalanine or tryptophan. A D gene is named only where the DNA matches it firmly. Clone size, where shown, is once, few, many, or a class for clones that have expanded.

CDR3	DNA	size	J	D	V
CAIRQSGSSYNEQFF	TGTGCCATCAGACAATCAGGGAGCTCCTACAATGAGCAGTTCTTC	.	TRBJ2-1	.	TRBV10-3
CASSSDSGSYEQYF	TGTGCCAGCTCATCGGACAGTGGATCCTACGAGCAGTACTTC	.	TRBJ2-7	.	TRBV18
CASRDRDRQNTEAFF	TGTGCCAGTAGGGACCGGGACAGGCAGAACACTGAAGCTTTCTTT	.	TRBJ1-1	TRBD1	TRBV19
CASSYSKSKGLLQHF	TGTGCCAGCAGTTACTCGAAAAGCAAAGGACTCCTCCAGCATTTT	.	TRBJ1-5	.	TRBV6-5
CASSPSPAGMGPDTQYF	TGTGCCAGCAGTCCTTCACCGGCAGGGATGGGTCCAGATACGCAGTATTTT	.	TRBJ2-3	.	TRBV7-3
CASSYSGTFSSYEQYF	TGTGCCAGCAGTTACTCAGGGACCTTCAGCTCCTACGAGCAGTACTTC	once	TRBJ2-7	.	TRBV6-6
CASSHSHGYGYTF	TGTGCCAGCAGTCACTCACATGGCTATGGCTACACCTTC	.	TRBJ1-2	.	TRBV6-2/TRBV6-3
CASSSQGAESPLHF	TGTGCCAGCAGTTCACAGGGGGCGGAATCACCCCTCCACTTT	few	TRBJ1-6	TRBD1	TRBV7-9
CASSASLAGPPDEQYF	TGTGCCAGCAGCGCCTCTCTAGCGGGGCCTCCAGACGAGCAGTACTTC	.	TRBJ2-7	TRBD2	TRBV9
CASAGQSETQYF	TGTGCCAGCGCGGGGCAGTCAGAGACCCAGTACTTC	.	TRBJ2-5	.	TRBV28
CASSLEGEVGTEAFF	TGTGCCAGCAGCTTAGAAGGGGAGGTAGGGACTGAAGCTTTCTTT	.	TRBJ1-1	.	TRBV13
CASSDEAGKEYF	TGTGCCAGCAGTGACGAGGCAGGCAAGGAGTACTTC	.	TRBJ2-7	.	TRBV6-1
CASLGALWSYGYTF	TGTGCCAGCCTAGGGGCCTTGTGGAGCTATGGCTACACCTTC	.	TRBJ1-2	.	TRBV28
CASGRATDSYSYNEQFF	TGTGCTAGTGGCCGCGCGACAGATTCTTATTCCTACAATGAGCAGTTCTTC	few	TRBJ2-1	.	TRBV12-5
CASSLGPNTGELFF	TGTGCCAGCAGTTTAGGGCCGAACACCGGGGAGCTGTTTTTT	.	TRBJ2-2	.	TRBV28
CASSNSVNQPQHF	TGTGCCAGTAGTAATTCTGTGAATCAGCCCCAGCATTTT	.	TRBJ1-5	.	TRBV19
CACTARPVHEQYF	TGTGCCTGTACCGCGCGGCCAGTCCACGAGCAGTACTTC	.	TRBJ2-7	.	TRBV11-2
CASSINPAATNEKLFF	TGTGCCAGTAGTATTAACCCGGCCGCAACTAATGAAAAACTGTTTTTT	.	TRBJ1-4	.	TRBV19
CATSILSSYNEQFF	TGTGCCACCTCGATCCTGAGCTCCTACAATGAGCAGTTCTTC	.	TRBJ2-1	.	TRBV10-3
CATSDTTGVAGYTF	TGTGCCACCAGTGACACGACAGGGGTCGCCGGCTACACCTTC	.	TRBJ1-2	TRBD1	TRBV24-1
CASSVPTSGGNYNEQFF	TGTGCCAGCAGCGTCCCTACTAGCGGGGGAAACTACAATGAGCAGTTCTTC	once	TRBJ2-1	TRBD2	TRBV7-2
CASSYSGVSGANVLTF	TGTGCCAGCAGTTACAGTGGTGTCTCTGGGGCCAACGTCCTGACTTTC	.	TRBJ2-6	.	TRBV6-5
CASSSGASNTEAFF	TGTGCCAGCAGCTCCGGGGCATCCAACACTGAAGCTTTCTTT	.	TRBJ1-1	.	TRBV7-3
CASLPSSSDTQYF	TGTGCCAGCCTACCCTCCTCGTCAGATACGCAGTATTTT	once	TRBJ2-3	.	TRBV28
CASSPQGPNSPLHF	TGTGCCAGCAGCCCACAGGGGCCCAATTCACCCCTCCACTTT	few	TRBJ1-6	TRBD1	TRBV4-2
CASSPMPGQASLEQYF	TGTGCCAGCAGCCCGATGCCGGGACAGGCCTCTCTCGAGCAGTACTTC	.	TRBJ2-7	TRBD1	TRBV7-2
CASRLAANTGELFF	TGTGCCAGCCGACTAGCTGCGAACACCGGGGAGCTGTTTTTT	.	TRBJ2-2	TRBD2	TRBV28
CATHDQHGGNTEAFF	TGTGCCACCCACGATCAGCATGGAGGGAACACTGAAGCTTTCTTT	.	TRBJ1-1	.	TRBV19
CASSPDPNYGYTF	TGTGCCAGCAGTCCCGATCCAAACTATGGCTACACCTTC	.	TRBJ1-2	.	TRBV12-3/TRBV12-4
CAWSDKQGAGNTIYF	TGTGCCTGGAGTGATAAACAGGGAGCGGGAAACACCATATATTTT	.	TRBJ1-3	.	TRBV30
CAIGQMNTEAFF	TGTGCCATCGGACAGATGAACACTGAAGCTTTCTTT	few	TRBJ1-1	.	TRBV10-3
CASSLDTEAFF	TGTGCCAGCAGCTTGGACACTGAAGCTTTCTTT	.	TRBJ1-1	.	TRBV5-6
CASSLPSGQGPRTDTQYF	TGTGCCAGCAGCTTGCCTTCGGGACAGGGCCCGAGGACAGATACGCAGTATTTT	.	TRBJ2-3	TRBD1	TRBV5-4
CASSPGDGINEKLFF	TGTGCCAGCAGCCCTGGGGACGGGATTAATGAAAAACTGTTTTTT	.	TRBJ1-4	.	TRBV7-9
CSASRGTEAFF	TGCAGTGCTAGCAGGGGAACTGAAGCTTTCTTT	.	TRBJ1-1	.	TRBV20-1
CASSSGFRDSGTKLFF	TGTGCCAGCAGCTCTGGGTTCCGGGACAGTGGGACAAAACTGTTTTTT	once	TRBJ1-4	TRBD1	TRBV11-2
CASSFPRTGTHYGYTF	TGTGCCAGCAGTTTCCCTCGGACAGGGACGCACTATGGCTACACCTTC	.	TRBJ1-2	TRBD1	TRBV28
CASSQGDSYEQYF	TGTGCCAGCAGCCAGGGGGATTCCTACGAGCAGTACTTC	.	TRBJ2-7	TRBD1	TRBV11-3
CASSRGLAGIF	TGTGCCAGCAGTAGAGGACTAGCGGGTATCTTC	.	TRBJ2-1	TRBD2	TRBV28
CASSLGGLHTDTQYF	TGTGCCAGCAGCTTGGGGGGTCTACACACGGATACGCAGTATTTT	.	TRBJ2-3	.	TRBV5-4
CASSFAGAAANEQFF	TGTGCCAGCAGTTTTGCGGGAGCCGCGGCCAATGAGCAGTTCTTC	once	TRBJ2-1	TRBD2	TRBV28
CASSFGETQYF	TGTGCCAGCAGCTTTGGAGAGACCCAGTACTTC	.	TRBJ2-5	.	TRBV7-2
CASSQALYRERQETQYF	TGCGCCAGCAGCCAAGCCCTTTACAGGGAGCGGCAAGAGACCCAGTACTTC	once	TRBJ2-5	.	TRBV4-3
CASSPSQLANTGELFF	TGTGCCAGCTCACCAAGCCAGTTGGCGAACACCGGGGAGCTGTTTTTT	.	TRBJ2-2	.	TRBV18
CASRGPLNYEQYF	TGTGCCAGCCGGGGACCGCTAAACTACGAGCAGTACTTC	once	TRBJ2-7	.	TRBV7-8
CASSQWEGSYNEQFF	TGTGCCAGCAGCCAGTGGGAGGGGTCCTACAATGAGCAGTTCTTC	.	TRBJ2-1	TRBD2	TRBV6-4
CASSFTTSGTGGGEQYF	TGTGCCAGCAGCTTTACCACTTCCGGGACAGGGGGAGGCGAGCAGTACTTC	.	TRBJ2-7	TRBD1	TRBV7-2